The sequence of this TCR beta chain was determined in a study of early T cells in non-severe SARS-CoV-2 infection. A single record per CDR3 protein comes from TCRdb applying MiXCR to the 5' RACE reads. The repertoire holds tens of thousands of distinct CDR3 sequences, with around 16% as singletons. Trimming removed 5 bases at V and 3 bases at J, with 13 bases between. The CDR3 covers 14 residues. The chain links TRBV12-3 or TRBV12-4 to TRBJ1-2; possible D gene TRBD1, 5 bases. Sequenced here: whole blood, sampled at baseline. This receptor was obtained from an adult who was a healthcare worker with PCR-confirmed SARS-CoV-2 infection or an uninfected control (not recorded which). CDR3 in amino acids: CASSPQGSYYGYTF. Here the CDR3 DNA reads TGTGCCAGCAGTCCTCAGGGTTCCTACTATGGCTACACCTTC.